A single sample is the source of the 28 T cell receptor beta chains below, sequenced in a study of T cell repertoires in cytomegalovirus infection. TCRdb fed the reads into MiXCR, producing one record per CDR3 protein. The repertoire holds a few hundred thousand distinct CDR3 sequences, with approximately 15% as singletons. Sequencing was done on a sample of CD8+ T cells from PBMCs. Source of these receptors: a human donor in good health (CMV status not recorded). Some clones in this sample may be carry-over from other donors' samples.

This clonotype was seen more than once but under ten times. This sequence joins TRBV28 and TRBJ2-7; the D is unclear. V lost 3 bases and J 2 bases, leaving 11 bases between the germline ends. The V gene's germline CDR1 is MDHEN and CDR2 SYDVKM. The CDR3 runs 14 residues. Here the CDR3 reads CASSLVDQPYEQYF. For the CDR3, the DNA is TGTGCCAGCAGTTTGGTAGATCAGCCCTACGAGCAGTACTTC.

The rearrangement uses TRBV27 and TRBJ2-5, with D possibly being TRBD1 (6 bases). V was clipped by 6 bases and J by 5 bases, with 25 bases between them. The CDR3 totals 17 residues. The germline gives CDR1 MNHEY, CDR2 SMNVEV (reference sequence). CDR3 amino acids: CASSPHWGRTDGETQYF. In DNA form, the CDR3 reads TGTGCCAGCAGCCCCCATTGGGGGCGGACCGATGGGGAGACCCAGTACTTC.

The V call is TRBV20-1, the J call TRBJ2-3; TRBD2 matches at 16 bases. The germline gives CDR1 DFQATT, CDR2 SNEGSKA (reference sequence). The CDR3 runs 18 residues. The J segment lost 4 bases and the V segment lost 0 bases, leaving 7 bases of the junction unmatched. The CDR3 DNA reads TGCAGTGCTAGAGATGGGACTAGCGGGGGGGCCGCGCCAGATACGCAGTATTTT. Its protein product is CSARDGTSGGAAPDTQYF.

This clonotype was seen many times. The chain joins TRBV28 to TRBJ2-7; 8 nucleotides agree with TRBD1. The CDR3 runs 15 residues. V was clipped by 5 bases and J by 6 bases; unmatched bases: 12. CDR1 and CDR2 from the germline V gene are MDHEN and SYDVKM. CDR3 sequence: CASSLYGTGPTEQYF. In DNA, the CDR3 is TGTGCCAGCAGTCTGTACGGGACAGGACCCACCGAGCAGTACTTC.

This sequence joins TRBV5-4 and TRBJ2-7, with 9 bases aligning to TRBD1. The CDR3 totals 14 residues. The germline CDR1 and CDR2 sequences are SGHNT and YYREEE (reference sequence). V shed 5 bases, J shed 5 bases, and the junction held 8 bases outside the gene matches. The CDR3 loop reads CASSLRGQGDEQYF. The CDR3 nucleotides are TGTGCCAGCAGTTTGAGGGGACAGGGAGACGAGCAGTACTTC. Variable domain in full (rest from reference TRBV5-4 and TRBJ2-7): ETGVTQSPTHLIKTRGQQVTLRCSSQSGHNTVSWYQQALGQGPQFIFQYYREEENGRGNFPPRFSGLQFPNYSSELNVNALELDDSALYLCASSLRGQGDEQYFGPGTRLTVT.

On this clonotype: Given a much more abundant clone one base away, this may be a read error. V gene TRBV5-1 combines with J gene TRBJ2-1; no firm D call. This CDR3 comprises 15 residues. The germline V gene has CDR1 SGHRS and CDR2 YFSETQ. CDR3 loop: CGSTSTTSSYNEQFF. CDR3 nucleotides: TGCGGCAGCACCTCGACCACCTCCTCCTACAATGAGCAGTTCTTC. The variable domain in full, completed from reference TRBV5-1 and TRBJ2-1, reads KAGVTQTPRYLIKTRGQQVTLSCSPISGHRSVSWYQQTPGQGLQFLFEYFSETQRNKGNFPGRFSGRQFSNSRSEMNVSTLELGDSALYLCGSTSTTSSYNEQFFGPGTRLTVL.

The V call is TRBV20-1, the J call TRBJ2-1; TRBD2 matches at 14 bases. This CDR3 contains 19 residues. Germline V CDR1 and CDR2: DFQATT, SNEGSKA (reference sequence). V shed 4 bases, J shed 9 bases, and the junction held 20 bases outside the gene matches. CDR3 nucleotides: TGCAGTGCTACGGACCAGGGACTAGCGGGGGCCTCAGGGTTAGGTGAGCAGTTCTTC. Amino acids: CSATDQGLAGASGLGEQFF.

This clonotype has ten or more counts. V and J are TRBV6-1 and TRBJ2-1; TRBD1 matches 8 bases. V dropped 4 bases and J dropped 6; count of bases not matched to a gene: 11. The CDR3 loop spans 16 amino acids. Germline-derived CDR1 and CDR2 are MNHNS and SASEGT. The CDR3 is CASSGTPGTGGNEQFF. Written as DNA, the CDR3 is TGTGCCAGCAGTGGGACCCCCGGGACAGGAGGCAATGAGCAGTTCTTC.

This clonotype was seen only a few times. The CDR3 sequence is CARTGVAEQFF. The CDR3 DNA reads TGTGCCAGAACTGGAGTAGCTGAGCAGTTCTTC. The rearrangement uses TRBV11-3 and TRBJ2-1; D uncertain. The CDR3 has 11 amino acids. Germline-derived CDR1 and CDR2 are SGHNT and YENEEA. V lost 9 bases to trimming and J lost 9 bases, with 12 bases between them.

A few counts support this clonotype. This chain uses TRBV6-5 with TRBJ1-3; no reliable D call. The CDR3 runs to 15 residues. V lost 2 bases and J 1 base, leaving 9 bases between the germline ends. Germline V gives CDR1 MNHEY, CDR2 SVGAGI. The CDR3 loop is CASSYNGGSGNTIYF. The CDR3 bases are TGTGCCAGCAGTTACAACGGCGGATCTGGAAACACCATATATTTT.

This clonotype was recorded many times. The rearrangement uses TRBV7-2 and TRBJ2-2; D might be TRBD2 (7 bases). Trimming left V 5 bases short and J 3 bases short, with 16 bases between. CDR3 length equals 16 residues. Germline V lookup: CDR1 SGHTA, CDR2 FQGNSA. In nucleotides, the CDR3 is TGTGCCAGCAGCCCATTGGGAGGGGGTTACACCGGGGAGCTGTTTTTT. Translating gives CASSPLGGGYTGELFF.

The chain carries TRBV11-2 and TRBJ2-7; tentatively, D is TRBD2 (6 bases). Between the trimmed V and J ends, which lost 5 bases and 1 base, there was a span of 18 bases. This CDR3 contains 16 residues. Germline values: CDR1 SGHAT, CDR2 FQNNGV. The CDR3 loop is CASSQPGTPSSYEQYF. CDR3 nucleotide sequence: TGTGCCAGCAGCCAACCTGGGACTCCGAGTTCCTACGAGCAGTACTTC. The full variable domain, its missing parts supplied by reference TRBV11-2 and TRBJ2-7, is EAGVAQSPRYKIIEKRQSVAFWCNPISGHATLYWYQQILGQGPKLLIQFQNNGVVDDSQLPKDRFSAERLKGVDSTLKIQPAKLEDSAVYLCASSQPGTPSSYEQYFGPGTRLTVT.

The CDR3 nucleotides read TGTGCCATCAGGATAAACAGGGTTCCCCGCGGGCAGCCCCAGCATTTT. This translates into CAIRINRVPRGQPQHF. The V gene is TRBV10-3, the J gene TRBJ1-5; weak D call: TRBD1 (6 bases). This CDR3 is 16 amino acids long. Trimming removed 6 bases from V and 7 bases from J, with 22 bases in between. Germline values: CDR1 ENHRY, CDR2 SYGVKD.

The chain links TRBV7-8 to TRBJ2-1, with D uncertain. The CDR3 loop spans 12 amino acids. Germline V lookup: CDR1 SGHVS, CDR2 FQNEAQ. V lost 5 bases, J lost 5 bases, and 7 bases lay in between. The CDR3 nucleotides are TGTGCCAGCAGCGCCTATAACAATGAGCAGTTCTTC. As protein: CASSAYNNEQFF.

This clonotype has at least ten counts. V and J are TRBV11-2 and TRBJ1-3, with 7 bases matching TRBD1. V lost 2 bases and J lost 11; bases outside the gene matches: 9. The CDR3 totals 14 residues. Germline V lookup: CDR1 SGHAT, CDR2 FQNNGV. As DNA, the CDR3 is TGTGCCAGCAGCTTAACCGGGACAGCGACTGCCATATATTTT. Translating gives CASSLTGTATAIYF.

This clonotype has just a few counts. The chain carries TRBV7-3 and TRBJ2-6, with 8 bases that match TRBD1. This CDR3 comprises 16 residues. The germline CDR1 and CDR2 sequences are SGHTA and FQGTGA. V lost 5 bases, J lost 3 bases, and 6 bases stayed unmatched. CDR3 sequence reads: CASSQSGGLGANVLTF. The CDR3 DNA is TGTGCCAGCAGCCAATCAGGGGGCCTTGGGGCCAACGTCCTGACTTTC.

This clonotype turned up a few times. V is TRBV28 and J is TRBJ1-2; D perhaps matches TRBD1 (5 bases). The length of the CDR3 is 12 residues. Trimming removed 10 bases at V and 8 bases at J, with 17 bases between. In germline, CDR1 is MDHEN, CDR2 SYDVKM. CDR3 amino acids: CATKFGGEGYTF. As DNA, the CDR3 is TGTGCCACCAAGTTCGGGGGAGAAGGCTACACCTTC.

The CDR3: CATSPGTGFGFTEAFF. The CDR3 DNA follows: TGTGCCACCAGCCCCGGGACAGGGTTCGGCTTCACTGAAGCTTTCTTT. The genes are TRBV24-1 and TRBJ1-1, with 9 positions matching TRBD1. The germline gives CDR1 KGHDR, CDR2 SFDVKD. Trimming removed 7 bases from V and 4 bases from J; junction bases left unmatched: 12. The CDR3 spans 16 residues.

The V and J genes are TRBV5-1 and TRBJ2-3; 8 bases agree with TRBD1. Germline CDR1 SGHRS, CDR2 YFSETQ. Germline trimming cut 3 bases from V and 3 bases from J; bases unmatched to any gene: 9. This CDR3 contains 16 residues. The CDR3 loop reads CASSSGQGASTDTQYF. CDR3 coding DNA: TGCGCCAGCAGCTCGGGGCAGGGGGCCTCGACAGATACGCAGTATTTT.

This clonotype was observed at least ten times. The V and J genes are TRBV6-2 or TRBV6-3 and TRBJ2-7, with unresolved D. CDR3 length equals 11 residues. CDR1 MNHEY and CDR2 SVGEGT come from the germline V gene. The ends were cut back, 6 bases at V and 6 bases at J, with 9 bases in the middle. CDR3 protein: CASRDAVEQYF. CDR3 sequence (DNA): TGTGCCAGCAGGGACGCCGTCGAGCAGTACTTC.

The chain links TRBV25-1 to TRBJ1-2; D is unclear. The CDR3 runs to 14 residues. Germline assignment: CDR1 MGHDK and CDR2 SYGVNS. The ends were cut back, 1 base at V and 0 bases at J, with 6 bases in the middle. The CDR3 DNA follows: TGTGCCAGCAGTGAATCACACGCTAACTATGGCTACACCTTC. Translation: CASSESHANYGYTF.

The chain couples TRBV15 to TRBJ1-5; unclear D gene. V lost 4 bases and J 4 bases, leaving 11 bases between the germline ends. The CDR3 extends over 14 amino acids. Germline V CDR1 and CDR2: LNHNV, YYDKDF (reference sequence). CDR3 protein: CATSTRQQNQPQHF. DNA of the CDR3: TGTGCCACCAGCACAAGACAACAGAATCAGCCCCAGCATTTT.

The sample holds a few counts of this clonotype. The rearrangement links TRBV20-1 to TRBJ2-7; maybe TRBD1 (6 bases). The V gene lost 2 bases and the J gene lost 2 bases, with 10 bases spanning the gap. The CDR3 sequence is 13 residues long. Germline values: CDR1 DFQATT, CDR2 SNEGSKA (reference sequence). CDR3 in amino acids: CSARPRDTYEQYF. CDR3 sequence (DNA): TGCAGTGCTAGACCACGGGACACCTACGAGCAGTACTTC.

This clonotype was recorded at least ten times. The V and J genes are TRBV29-1 and TRBJ2-2; D may be TRBD1 (5 bases). The CDR3 runs to 13 residues. Trimming shortened V by 4 bases and J by 3 bases, and 9 bases separated the two germline ends. Germline values: CDR1 SQVTM, CDR2 ANQGSEA. CDR3 region: CSVVDTDTGELFF. The CDR3 coding sequence is TGCAGCGTTGTGGACACCGACACCGGGGAGCTGTTTTTT.

A single count supports this clonotype. An end of the junction differs from the germline gene, which may be a read error. The rearrangement links TRBV4-2 to TRBJ2-1, with 10 positions matching TRBD2. Per germline, CDR1 LGHNA and CDR2 YNFKEQ. CDR3 length: 17 residues. CDR3 loop: CASGQEEPSGGGYEQFF. DNA for the CDR3: TGTGCCAGCGGCCAAGAGGAACCTAGCGGGGGAGGCTATGAGCAGTTCTTC.

This chain links TRBV19 with TRBJ1-1, with D possibly being TRBD1 (5 bases). In germline, CDR1 is LNHDA, CDR2 SQIVND (reference sequence). Between the trimmed V and J ends, which lost 3 bases and 3 bases, there was a span of 20 bases. The CDR3 runs to 17 residues. For the CDR3, the DNA is TGTGCCAGTAGTATCGTAAGGGATGGGGCGGTCGACACTGAAGCTTTCTTT. Its translation: CASSIVRDGAVDTEAFF. Combining the CDR3 with reference TRBV19 and TRBJ1-1 gives the whole variable domain DGGITQSPKYLFRKEGQNVTLSCEQNLNHDAMYWYRQDPGQGLRLIYYSQIVNDFQKGDIAEGYSVSREKKESFPLTVTSAQKNPTAFYLCASSIVRDGAVDTEAFFGQGTRLTVV.

This chain joins TRBV27 and TRBJ2-3, with TRBD2 as a possible D gene (5 bases). The V and J ends lost 7 bases and 6 bases respectively, with 17 bases between them. There are 14 residues in the CDR3. The germline CDR1 and CDR2 sequences are MNHEY and SMNVEV (reference sequence). CDR3: CASIPSRGTDTQYF. DNA for the CDR3: TGTGCCAGCATTCCTAGTCGGGGAACCGATACGCAGTATTTT.

The rearrangement joins TRBV28 to TRBJ2-4; the match to TRBD2 covers 7 bases. The CDR3 loop spans 18 amino acids. Germline V lookup: CDR1 MDHEN, CDR2 SYDVKM. The V segment lost 7 bases and the J segment 0 bases; nucleotides outside the gene matches: 15. The CDR3 DNA is TGTGCCAGCACCCCCGGGGGGAGCTTGCTACTAGCCAAAAACATTCAGTACTTC. Protein product: CASTPGGSLLLAKNIQYF. The variable domain in full, with the rest retrieved from reference TRBV28 and TRBJ2-4, is DVKVTQSSRYLVKRTGEKVFLECVQDMDHENMFWYRQDPGLGLRLIYFSYDVKMKEKGDIPEGYSVSREKKERFSLILESASTNQTSMYLCASTPGGSLLLAKNIQYFGAGTRLSVL.